In its sample, the clone carrying this TCR beta chain was seen once. This record belongs to a study of OX40 agonist ivuxolimab in advanced cancers. TCRdb's copy holds only in-frame clones and misses some; the assay was immunoSEQ multiplex PCR. The sample shows over 45,000 clones, roughly 84% of them seen only once. Collection of blood occurred at baseline, at cycle 4 day 1, and at cycle 7 day 1. Here the sequenced sample was CD4+ or CD8+ T cells sorted from blood, taken in a trial of the OX40 agonist ivuxolimab. This receptor was taken from an adult with an advanced solid tumor such as melanoma, head and neck, liver or kidney cancer.

The CDR3 spells CASSLGRVRTGELFF. DNA for the CDR3: TGTGCCAGCAGCTTAGGAAGGGTTCGAACCGGGGAGCTGTTTTTT. V is TRBV7-9 and J is TRBJ2-2; the D is unclear. V shed 1 base and J shed 5 bases, with 11 bases lying between them. This CDR3 contains 15 residues. From germline, CDR1 is SEHNR and CDR2 FQNEAQ (reference sequence).